The sequence of this T cell receptor beta chain was determined in a study of T cells in Graves' hyperthyroidism and ophthalmopathy. Per the germline V gene, CDR1 is SNHLY and CDR2 is FYNNEI. The CDR3 has 15 amino acids. Amplified TCR beta CDR3 regions came from RNA transcripts. When the TCR CDR3 underwent first-round RT-PCR, the HTBI primer set was used. One entry per CDR3 protein, called by TCRdb with MiXCR from the multiplex PCR reads. There are 300,000 to 350,000 distinct CDR3 sequences in the sample; roughly 18% occur only once, and approximately 54% lies in the top ten. A remark on this clonotype: One end of the junction does not line up with germline, which may come from a read error.

This chain connects TRBV2 to TRBJ1-5; tentative D call: TRBD1 (6 bases). The sequencing sample was made of blood. This clonotype originated in a woman between 45 and 60 years old with Graves' hyperthyroidism. The CDR3 reads CANSEQGDGNQPQHF. CDR3 nucleotide sequence: TGTGCCAACAGTGAACAGGGCGACGGCAATCAGCCCCAGCATTTT.